The 11 T cell receptor beta chains in this list originate from one sample, sequenced in a study of blood T cells in healthy people across ages. Then a second PCR, running roughly 6 to 11 cycles, was carried out with a sample-barcoded 5' primer and a J-beta primer mix. TCRdb re-called the 5' RACE reads through MiXCR, storing one row per CDR3 protein. The data contain about 640,000 distinct CDR3 sequences, 45% to 65% of them singletons. Source material: blood. The source of these receptors is a man aged 55 to 70 in good health.

This clonotype occurred a few times. V usage is TRBV12-3 or TRBV12-4 and J usage is TRBJ2-1; TRBD1 is a possible D gene (6 bases). The CDR3 runs to 15 residues. V gave up 2 bases and J gave up 4 bases, with 12 bases separating them. DNA of the CDR3: TGTGCCAGCAGTTTACGGTCAGGGGTGTACAATGAGCAGTTCTTC. Translating it yields CASSLRSGVYNEQFF.

This clonotype showed up just a few times. This chain connects TRBV5-6 to TRBJ2-7; TRBD2 might be the D (6 bases). The CDR3 has 14 residues. Per the germline V gene, CDR1 is SGHDT and CDR2 is YYEEEE. Deletions cut 0 bases from V and 7 bases from J, with 14 bases between. CDR3 DNA: TGTGCCAGCAGCTTGGACTCTTCGGGGAGGGAGCAGTACTTC. It encodes CASSLDSSGREQYF.

As DNA, the CDR3 is TGTGCCAGTACCCCAGACACCCTCCTGAATGAGCAGTTCTTC. As protein: CASTPDTLLNEQFF. V usage is TRBV3-1 and J usage is TRBJ2-1; no clear D. CDR1 is LGHDT and CDR2 is YNNKEL in the germline V gene (reference sequence). V dropped 9 bases and J dropped 7 bases, with 19 bases sitting between them. CDR3 length: 14 amino acids.

V is TRBV20-1 and J is TRBJ2-1, with 16 bases fitting TRBD2. CDR1 is DFQATT and CDR2 is SNEGSKA in the germline V gene (reference sequence). This CDR3 contains 18 residues. The trim removed 0 bases at V and 13 bases at J, leaving 15 bases unmatched. CDR3 bases: TGCAGTGCTAGAGATCTTGGGACTAGCGGGGGGGCGTCAGAGACCCAGTTCTTC. This gives the protein CSARDLGTSGGASETQFF.

V gene TRBV20-1 combines with J gene TRBJ2-1; TRBD1 matches at 7 bases. CDR3 length: 15 residues. CDR1 is DFQATT, CDR2 SNEGSKA, per germline (reference sequence). The trim removed 0 bases at V and 13 bases at J, leaving 15 bases unmatched. The CDR3 protein is CSARDPQGRIETQFF. As DNA, the CDR3 is TGCAGTGCTAGAGACCCACAGGGGAGAATAGAGACCCAGTTCTTC.

V gene TRBV20-1 combines with J gene TRBJ2-2, with no clear D. Trimming left V 6 bases short and J 4 bases short, with 15 bases between. Germline CDR1 DFQATT, CDR2 SNEGSKA (reference sequence). CDR3 length: 14 residues. CDR3 bases: TGCAGTGCCAAACGGACGGCCAGCACCGGGGAGCTGTTTTTT. Amino acids: CSAKRTASTGELFF.

This clonotype was seen only a few times. The V and J genes are TRBV10-3 and TRBJ1-2; 8 bases map to TRBD1. Germline CDR1 reads ENHRY; CDR2 reads SYGVKD. The CDR3 extends over 11 amino acids. The V gene end was trimmed by 10 bases and the J gene end by 6 bases; junction bases not matched to a gene: 4. CDR3 sequence: CATQGADGYTF. For the CDR3, the DNA is TGTGCCACTCAGGGGGCGGATGGCTACACCTTC.

The chain recombines TRBV27 with TRBJ1-4, with 9 bases aligning to TRBD1. Germline trimming cut 7 bases from V and 4 bases from J; bases unmatched to any gene: 7. Germline CDR1 is MNHEY and CDR2 is SMNVEV (reference sequence). The CDR3 consists of 15 residues. The DNA of the CDR3 is TGTGCCAGCACCCGACAGGGGGGCATTAATGAAAAACTGTTTTTT. It specifies CASTRQGGINEKLFF.

The V and J genes are TRBV7-2 and TRBJ2-3; no firm D call. Germline values: CDR1 SGHTA, CDR2 FQGNSA. Trimming stripped 1 base from V and 7 bases from J, with 6 bases between. This CDR3 comprises 12 residues. The CDR3 region is CASSLDTNTQYF. The CDR3 DNA follows: TGTGCCAGCAGCTTAGATACAAATACGCAGTATTTT.

This clonotype has just a few counts. CDR3 region: CASSRDGEYGYTF. The CDR3 DNA is TGTGCCAGCAGCCGGGACGGCGAATATGGCTACACCTTC. The V gene is TRBV7-2, the J gene TRBJ1-2; possibly TRBD1 for D (5 bases). Germline loops: CDR1 SGHTA, CDR2 FQGNSA. The CDR3 has 13 residues. V lost 5 bases and J lost 5, with 12 bases in between.

This clonotype was seen a few times. The rearrangement joins TRBV24-1 to TRBJ1-2; D is unresolved. The CDR3 has 13 residues. Per germline, CDR1 KGHDR and CDR2 SFDVKD. Trimming left V 5 bases short and J 3 bases short, with 9 bases between. The CDR3 loop is CATSVGRDYGYTF. Written as DNA, the CDR3 is TGTGCCACCAGTGTGGGCCGGGACTATGGCTACACCTTC.